This T cell receptor beta chain was identified in a study of T-cell reconstitution after alpha-beta-depleted transplantation in children (dated by TCRdb to about 2016). Context from the whole study: The study quantitatively tracked T-cell immune reconstitution after TCRalphabeta/CD19-depleted allogeneic hematopoietic cell transplantation in children using TCR repertoire profiling. General study outcomes and caveats: About two months after transplant, the apparently early recovery of alphabetaT-cell counts reportedly depended on just several hundred clones that had expanded rapidly and came from non-depleted graft cells. Over the following months the frequencies of hyperexpanded clones went down, and after one year T-cell counts and TCRbeta diversity were mostly credited to newly produced T cells. The high TCRbeta diversity at day 60 in some patients was ascribed to recipient T cells and intrathymic progenitors that had survived conditioning.

The treatment or condition label for this specimen denotes: allogeneic hematopoietic cell transplantation with graft depleted of TCRalphabeta T cells and CD19 B cells. TCRalphabeta/CD19-depleted allogeneic hematopoietic cell grafts were given to the transplant recipients, all of whom were children. This clonotype appeared a single time. Its antigen target is currently unknown. Per-nucleotide qualities are absent, and no much larger clonotype sits a single base away. One read is thin evidence. Preparation of the library involved PCR. Sequencing was performed on an Illumina HiSeq 2500. Molecular barcoding was employed in the preparation of TCR libraries, with unique molecular identifiers being used to normalize TCRbeta repertoire quantification. Through fastp at Q25 and MiXCR, TCRdb rebuilt clones from the public reads, retaining in-frame beta chains. Identical CDR3 protein sequences are pooled into one entry, listed with their most common genes and DNA. The sample yields 98,000 or so distinct CDR3 sequences; less than 25% were counted once. The leading ten clones occupy 20% to 25% of the sample.

V drops 2 bases and J drops 1 base, leaving 8 bases in between. The CDR3 holds 14 amino acids from the cysteine to the phenylalanine. The entry retains the CDR3 DNA only, 42 bases that are in frame from base 1. The germline V gene specifies MNHEY as CDR1 and SVGAGI as CDR2. The chain was built from TRBV6-5 and TRBJ1-1; no D gene call is confident. This receptor was obtained from a boy between 2 and 10 years old with acute lymphoblastic leukemia, due to receive a stem cell transplant. Sequenced here: PBMCs, sampled before TCRalphabeta/CD19-depleted stem cell transplant. The CDR3 reads as follows: CASSYGEANTEAFF. At the DNA level, the sequence is TGTGCCAGCAGTTACGGGGAGGCGAACACTGAAGCTTTCTTT.